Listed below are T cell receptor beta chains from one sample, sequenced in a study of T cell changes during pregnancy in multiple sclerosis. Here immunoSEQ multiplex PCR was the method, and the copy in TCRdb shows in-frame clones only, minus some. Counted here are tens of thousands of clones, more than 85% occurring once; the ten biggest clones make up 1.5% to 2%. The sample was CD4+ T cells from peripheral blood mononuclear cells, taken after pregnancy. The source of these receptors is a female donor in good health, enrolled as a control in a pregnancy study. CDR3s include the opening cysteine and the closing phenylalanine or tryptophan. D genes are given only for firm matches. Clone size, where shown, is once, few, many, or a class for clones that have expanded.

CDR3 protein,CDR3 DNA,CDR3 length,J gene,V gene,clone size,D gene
CAGGQGGQPQHF,TGCGCTGGGGGCCAGGGGGGACAGCCCCAGCATTTT,12,TRBJ1-5,TRBV5-1,-,TRBD1
CASSQTGFWGYTF,TGCGCCAGCAGCCAAACAGGGTTCTGGGGCTACACCTTC,13,TRBJ1-2,TRBV5-1,-,-
CASSMGGAVHWQPQHF,TGTGCCAGTAGTATGGGGGGGGCAGTTCATTGGCAGCCCCAGCATTTT,16,TRBJ1-5,TRBV19,-,-
CASTPEIAITSYEQYF,TGTGCCAGCACCCCCGAGATAGCGATCACCTCCTACGAGCAGTACTTC,16,TRBJ2-7,TRBV7-2,-,-
CASSNRGFQTEAFF,TGCGCCAGCAGCAACAGGGGGTTTCAGACTGAAGCTTTCTTT,14,TRBJ1-1,TRBV10-2,few,TRBD1
CASSPARGGSYNEQFF,TGTGCCAGCAGCCCAGCCCGCGGGGGCTCCTACAATGAGCAGTTCTTC,16,TRBJ2-1,TRBV14,-,TRBD2
CASSLGQGLTYEQYF,TGTGCCAGCAGCTTGGGACAGGGGTTAACCTACGAGCAGTACTTC,15,TRBJ2-7,TRBV5-8,once,TRBD1
CASRPGQGTNYGYTF,TGTGCCAGCAGACCGGGACAGGGGACTAACTATGGCTACACCTTC,15,TRBJ1-2,TRBV28,-,TRBD1
CASSSMGGQGGTEAFF,TGTGCCAGCAGCTCAATGGGGGGGCAGGGAGGCACTGAAGCTTTCTTT,16,TRBJ1-1,TRBV5-4,-,-
CASSQVIGGLAGLGAQYF,TGTGCCAGCAGCCAAGTGATTGGGGGACTAGCGGGCCTGGGGGCGCAGTATTTT,18,TRBJ2-3,TRBV4-2,-,TRBD2
CASTFTAGGKPQHF,TGTGCCAGCACCTTTACTGCAGGGGGTAAGCCCCAGCATTTT,14,TRBJ1-5,TRBV28,-,TRBD1
CASSYQGSAYGYTF,TGCGCCAGCAGCTACCAGGGTTCGGCCTATGGCTACACCTTC,14,TRBJ1-2,TRBV5-1,once,-
CASSQNGRTGELFF,TGTGCCAGCAGCCAGAACGGGAGAACCGGGGAGCTGTTTTTT,14,TRBJ2-2,TRBV2,-,-
CSVAKETQYF,TGCAGTGTAGCTAAAGAGACCCAGTACTTC,10,TRBJ2-5,TRBV20-1,-,-
CASSEGEMATGELFF,TGTGCCAGCAGTGAAGGGGAGATGGCTACCGGGGAGCTGTTTTTT,15,TRBJ2-2,TRBV2,-,-
CASSLVTVTGELFF,TGTGCCAGCAGCTTAGTTACGGTCACCGGGGAGCTGTTTTTT,14,TRBJ2-2,TRBV7-2,-,-
CASSLSPSYEQYF,TGTGCCAGCAGCTTATCACCGAGTTACGAGCAGTACTTC,13,TRBJ2-7,TRBV7-2,-,-
CASSLSGLDQPQHF,TGCGCCAGCAGCTTGTCAGGACTAGATCAGCCCCAGCATTTT,14,TRBJ1-5,TRBV5-1,once,-
CASSFGQADTEAFF,TGTGCCAGCAGCTTTGGACAGGCCGACACTGAAGCTTTCTTT,14,TRBJ1-1,TRBV7-9,few,TRBD1
CASSRTGRGTEAFF,TGCGCCAGCAGCCGGACAGGGAGGGGCACTGAAGCTTTCTTT,14,TRBJ1-1,TRBV5-1,-,TRBD1
CAWTFGQSADTQYF,TGTGCCTGGACCTTCGGACAGTCAGCAGATACGCAGTATTTT,14,TRBJ2-3,TRBV30,-,-
CASRGRGCTEAFF,TGCGCCAGCAGGGGCAGGGGATGTACTGAAGCTTTCTTT,13,TRBJ1-1,TRBV23-1,-,-
CAISDSGGPNQPQHF,TGTGCCATCAGTGATTCAGGGGGACCTAATCAGCCCCAGCATTTT,15,TRBJ1-5,TRBV10-3,-,TRBD1
CASSLGAGAETQYF,TGTGCCAGCAGCTTAGGAGCGGGAGCCGAGACCCAGTACTTC,14,TRBJ2-5,TRBV11-2,-,TRBD2
CASSVEEGHSYEQYF,TGTGCCAGCAGCGTAGAAGAGGGTCACTCCTACGAGCAGTACTTC,15,TRBJ2-7,TRBV9,-,-
CASSVSYNEQFF,TGTGCCTCGTCAGTGTCCTACAATGAGCAGTTCTTC,12,TRBJ2-1,TRBV6-1,-,-
CATSRDQSGANVLTF,TGTGCCACCAGCAGAGATCAATCTGGGGCCAACGTCCTGACTTTC,15,TRBJ2-6,TRBV15,-,-
CASRQGTYSYNEQFF,TGTGCCAGCAGGCAAGGGACTTACTCCTACAATGAGCAGTTCTTC,15,TRBJ2-1,TRBV28,-,-
CASSFQVSNEKLFF,TGTGCCAGCAGCTTCCAGGTTTCTAATGAAAAACTGTTTTTT,14,TRBJ1-4,TRBV5-5,-,-
CSVEGLDTQYF,TGCAGCGTTGAAGGGCTCGATACGCAGTATTTT,11,TRBJ2-3,TRBV29-1,-,-
CASSEAQGKVRYNEQFF,TGTGCCAGCAGTGAAGCGCAGGGAAAAGTAAGGTACAATGAGCAGTTCTTC,17,TRBJ2-1,TRBV2,-,-
CASSLGTGPTYEQYF,TGTGCCAGCAGCTTAGGGACAGGGCCCACCTACGAGCAGTACTTC,15,TRBJ2-7,TRBV7-2,-,TRBD1
CASSLGRGNSPLHF,TGCGCCAGCAGCTTGGGAAGGGGAAATTCACCCCTCCACTTT,14,TRBJ1-6,TRBV5-1,-,-
CASSLVQGALSNTEAFF,TGCGCCAGCAGCTTGGTTCAGGGGGCCTTGTCGAACACTGAAGCTTTCTTT,17,TRBJ1-1,TRBV5-1,-,TRBD1
CASSARGSSYNEQFF,TGTGCCAGCAGCGCGCGGGGGAGCTCCTACAATGAGCAGTTCTTC,15,TRBJ2-1,TRBV9,-,TRBD2
CASSPLRGSGRYEQYF,TGTGCCAGCAGCCCTCTTAGAGGCAGCGGGAGATACGAGCAGTACTTC,16,TRBJ2-7,TRBV9,-,TRBD2
CASSGTGVEQYF,TGTGCCAGCAGCGGGACAGGTGTCGAGCAGTACTTC,12,TRBJ2-7,TRBV28,-,TRBD1
CASSSPQGFNEQFF,TGTGCCAGCAGCTCCCCGCAGGGATTCAATGAGCAGTTCTTC,14,TRBJ2-1,TRBV5-6,-,-
CAFGTGDYSSGANVLTF,TGCGCCTTTGGGACGGGGGACTACTCCTCTGGGGCCAACGTCCTGACTTTC,17,TRBJ2-6,TRBV10-1,-,TRBD2
CASRLAGTGFSDTQYF,TGTGCCAGTAGATTAGCCGGGACAGGGTTTTCAGATACGCAGTATTTT,16,TRBJ2-3,TRBV19,-,TRBD1
CASSRQGRSYEQYF,TGTGCCAGCAGCAGACAGGGAAGGAGTTACGAGCAGTACTTC,14,TRBJ2-7,TRBV21-1,-,-
CASRRQGTDTQYF,TGTGCCAGTAGGAGACAGGGCACAGATACGCAGTATTTT,13,TRBJ2-3,TRBV19,-,-
CASSVQGNYGYTF,TGTGCCAGCAGCGTACAGGGGAACTATGGCTACACCTTC,13,TRBJ1-2,TRBV9,-,-
CASSQNFGGEQFF,TGTGCCAGCAGCCAAAACTTCGGGGGAGAGCAGTTCTTC,13,TRBJ2-1,TRBV14,-,-
CASSPEGAGNQPQHF,TGTGCCAGCAGTCCCGAGGGTGCAGGCAATCAGCCCCAGCATTTT,15,TRBJ1-5,TRBV28,-,-
CASSLAGTVTDTQYF,TGCGCCAGCAGCTTGGCGGGGACAGTTACAGATACGCAGTATTTT,15,TRBJ2-3,TRBV5-1,-,TRBD1
CSVVTGGTEAFF,TGCAGCGTTGTGACAGGGGGCACTGAAGCTTTCTTT,12,TRBJ1-1,TRBV29-1,few,TRBD1
CASQTGGGVETQYF,TGTGCCAGCCAGACGGGAGGGGGCGTGGAGACCCAGTACTTC,14,TRBJ2-5,TRBV28,-,-
CASSQDNIAGASYEQYF,TGTGCCAGCAGCCAAGATAATATTGCGGGGGCGTCCTACGAGCAGTACTTC,17,TRBJ2-7,TRBV14,-,-
CASSLQYTGELFF,TGCGCCAGCAGCTTACAGTACACCGGGGAGCTGTTTTTT,13,TRBJ2-2,TRBV5-1,once,-
CASSFGTRRRNEQFF,TGTGCCAGCAGTTTCGGGACTAGGCGGAGGAATGAGCAGTTCTTC,15,TRBJ2-1,TRBV28,-,TRBD2
CASSQNTAGTYEQYF,TGCGCCAGCAGCCAAAACACGGCGGGCACCTACGAGCAGTACTTC,15,TRBJ2-7,TRBV4-1,-,-
CASSPRTGREKLFF,TGTGCCAGCAGCCCAAGGACAGGTCGGGAAAAACTGTTTTTT,14,TRBJ1-4,TRBV14,-,TRBD1
CASSRGGYNEQFF,TGTGCCAGCAGTAGAGGGGGTTACAATGAGCAGTTCTTC,13,TRBJ2-1,TRBV6-4,-,-